This TCR beta chain was sequenced during a study of T cell clonality in common variable immunodeficiency. This clone has ten or more counts. The read halts 3 residues ahead of the CDR3 end, with the missing end drawn from the germline J gene. V dropped 2 bases and J dropped 6 bases, with 14 bases sitting between them. The CDR3 is 13 amino acids. Germline-derived CDR1 and CDR2 are GTSNPN and SVGIG (reference sequence). Measured with immunoSEQ multiplex PCR; TCRdb has only the in-frame clones, and not every one. The sample gives about 43,000 clones, none seen only once, and the top ten clones hold roughly 2.1%.

Sample: peripheral blood mononuclear cells. The chain carries TRBV30 and TRBJ2-7; D remains ambiguous. This receptor was identified in a person between 18 and 69 years old in good health. CDR3 DNA (partial): TGTGCCTGGAGTAACACTGTGGAGCGCGAG. It is translated as CAWSNTVERE. In full, the CDR3 reads CAWSNTVEREQYF.